The rows below give T cell receptor beta chains drawn from one sample of a study of T cells after yellow fever vaccination. TCRdb reprocessed the 5' RACE reads via MiXCR and lists one record per CDR3 protein. This table has hundreds of thousands of distinct CDR3 sequences, 3.6% appearing once. The specimen was PBMCs, collected on the day of the yellow fever booster vaccination. The receptor source for this set is a man between 18 and 29 years old who received the YFV17D yellow fever vaccine. Both conserved end residues are part of each CDR3. D genes are given only for firm matches. The size entry is marked missing in some rows and otherwise reads once, few, many or a size class.

clone size	D gene	V gene	J gene	CDR3 DNA	CDR3 protein
many	NA	TRBV6-1	TRBJ2-1	TGTGCCAGCCAACGGGGCTACAATGAGCAGTTCTTC	CASQRGYNEQFF
many	TRBD2	TRBV20-1	TRBJ2-1	TGCAGTGCTAGAGATCTAAACCCTAGCGGGGGTTCGTCCTACAATGAGCAGTTCTTC	CSARDLNPSGGSSYNEQFF
NA	NA	TRBV5-1	TRBJ1-2	TGCGCCAGCAGCTTAACAGGAAGCTACTCGGATGGCTACACCTTC	CASSLTGSYSDGYTF
NA	NA	TRBV28	TRBJ1-6	TGTGCCAGCAGCGGCCTCTATCAGGGTTTTGGATCACCCCTCCACTTT	CASSGLYQGFGSPLHF
few	TRBD2	TRBV6-6	TRBJ2-4	TGTGCCAGCAGGATTTCCGGGACTAGCGGGGGGAAGGCCAAAAACATTCAGTACTTC	CASRISGTSGGKAKNIQYF
NA	NA	TRBV6-1	TRBJ1-6	TGTGCCAGCAGGAGCAGGAGCTCCTATAATTCACCCCTCCACTTT	CASRSRSSYNSPLHF
many	TRBD1	TRBV7-9	TRBJ2-5	TGTGCCAGCAGCTCCGGGACAGGGTTTCGAGAGACCCAGTACTTC	CASSSGTGFRETQYF
many	TRBD1	TRBV5-6	TRBJ1-2	TGTGCCAGCAGCCCCGCACTCGGGACAGGGTCTGGCTACACCTTC	CASSPALGTGSGYTF
many	TRBD1	TRBV30	TRBJ2-1	TGTGCCTGGAGTGTCGGGACAGGACCCGATGAGCAGTTCTTC	CAWSVGTGPDEQFF
many	NA	TRBV13	TRBJ2-7	TGTGCCAGCAGTCTCGGACAGGGAGGGTACGAGCAGTACTTC	CASSLGQGGYEQYF
NA	TRBD1	TRBV11-2	TRBJ2-6	TGTGCCAGCAGAAGACAGGGCTTCGACTCTGGGGCCAACGTCCTGACTTTC	CASRRQGFDSGANVLTF
many	NA	TRBV7-9	TRBJ2-5	TGTGCCAGCAGCGCAAGCCCACAAGAGACCCAGTACTTC	CASSASPQETQYF
many	TRBD2	TRBV7-9	TRBJ2-3	TGTGCCAGCAGCTTCTTAGCGGGGGCCCAAGATACGCAGTATTTT	CASSFLAGAQDTQYF
many	NA	TRBV6-6	TRBJ2-3	TGTGCCAGCAGTTACCCCAGAGAAGGGTCTAGCACAGATACGCAGTATTTT	CASSYPREGSSTDTQYF
many	NA	TRBV4-3	TRBJ2-1	TGCGCCAGCAGCCAAGATAGCCAGGGACGTGGGGAGCAGTTCTTC	CASSQDSQGRGEQFF
many	TRBD2	TRBV6-1	TRBJ2-3	TGTGCCAGCAGACAGACTAGCGGGGGGGCCGGAATCCAAAATACGCAGTATTTT	CASRQTSGGAGIQNTQYF
many	NA	TRBV6-5	TRBJ2-2	TGTGCCATCGTGGTCCCAAACACCGGGGAGCTGTTTTTT	CAIVVPNTGELFF
many	NA	TRBV7-7	TRBJ2-5	TGTGCTAGCAGCTTAGACGGCACCCACGCGCCCCAGTACTTC	CASSLDGTHAPQYF
NA	NA	TRBV20-1	TRBJ2-1	TGCAGTGCTAGAGCAACCGGGACCTACAATGAGCAGTTCTTC	CSARATGTYNEQFF
NA	NA	TRBV5-7	TRBJ2-3	TGTGCCAGCGGATCGGGGGGCACAGATACGCAGTATTTT	CASGSGGTDTQYF
NA	NA	TRBV9	TRBJ1-3	TGTGCCAGCAGCGCGGACAGATACTCTGGAAACACCATATATTTT	CASSADRYSGNTIYF
NA	TRBD2	TRBV20-1	TRBJ2-2	TGCAGTGCTAGTCGTGCTAGCGGGGGATACACCGGGGAGCTGTTTTTT	CSASRASGGYTGELFF
NA	NA	TRBV24-1	TRBJ2-3	TGTGCCACCAGTGATGCTCTAGCAGATACGCAGTATTTT	CATSDALADTQYF
many	TRBD2	TRBV10-3	TRBJ2-3	TGTGCCATGGGGCGGGGGGCGCAGTATTTT	CAMGRGAQYF
many	NA	TRBV5-4	TRBJ1-2	TGTGCCAGCAGCATCGGACGGCACTATGGCTACACCTTC	CASSIGRHYGYTF
many	NA	TRBV7-9	TRBJ1-2	TGTGCCAGCACGCGGCCTCCTTCACCTAACTATGGCTACACCTTC	CASTRPPSPNYGYTF
many	TRBD1	TRBV24-1	TRBJ2-2	TGTGCCACCAGTGCCCTGGGACAGGGGAACACCGGGGAGCTGTTTTTT	CATSALGQGNTGELFF
many	NA	TRBV14	TRBJ2-3	TGTGCCAGCAGCCAAACCTATCCCGGATCGGTATATACGCAGTATTTT	CASSQTYPGSVYTQYF
NA	NA	TRBV7-8	TRBJ2-2	TGTGCCAGCAGCTTAGGGCTGGGTTCGGGGGAGCTGTTTTTT	CASSLGLGSGELFF
NA	NA	TRBV4-2	TRBJ2-3	TGTGCCAGCAGCCGTGGGTCTAGCTCAGTCACAGATACGCAGTATTTT	CASSRGSSSVTDTQYF
NA	NA	TRBV12-3/TRBV12-4	TRBJ1-1	TGTGCCAGCGCCCTCCAGGGGAAGGCCACTGAAGCTTTCTTT	CASALQGKATEAFF